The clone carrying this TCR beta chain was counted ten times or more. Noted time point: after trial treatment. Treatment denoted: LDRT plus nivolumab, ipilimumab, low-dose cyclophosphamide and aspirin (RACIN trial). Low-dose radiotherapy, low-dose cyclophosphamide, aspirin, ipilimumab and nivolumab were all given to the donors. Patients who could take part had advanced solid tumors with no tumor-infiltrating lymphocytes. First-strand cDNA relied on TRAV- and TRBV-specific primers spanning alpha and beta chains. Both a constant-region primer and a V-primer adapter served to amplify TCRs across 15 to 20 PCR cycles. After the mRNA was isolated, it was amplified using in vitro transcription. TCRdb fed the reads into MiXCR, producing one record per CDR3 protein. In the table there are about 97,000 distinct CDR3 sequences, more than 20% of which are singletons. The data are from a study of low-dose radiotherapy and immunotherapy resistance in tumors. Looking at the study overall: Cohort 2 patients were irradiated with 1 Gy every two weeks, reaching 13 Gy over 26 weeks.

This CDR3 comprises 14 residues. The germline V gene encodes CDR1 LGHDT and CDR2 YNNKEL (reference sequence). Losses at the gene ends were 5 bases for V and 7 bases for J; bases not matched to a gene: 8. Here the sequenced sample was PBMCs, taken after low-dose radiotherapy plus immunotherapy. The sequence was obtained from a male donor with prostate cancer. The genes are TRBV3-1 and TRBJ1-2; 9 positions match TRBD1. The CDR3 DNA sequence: TGTGCCAGCAGCGGGACAGGGCCTCAGGGTGGCTACACCTTC. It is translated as CASSGTGPQGGYTF.